This entry features one T cell receptor beta chain sequence. Germline CDR1 is MNHNS and CDR2 is SASEGT. The CDR3 sequence is 15 residues long. Trimming took off 0 bases at V and 6 bases at J, with 9 bases between the two ends. These data are taken from a study of control samples from healthy donors and cancer patients. Sequencing used immunoSEQ multiplex PCR; TCRdb keeps in-frame clones, though not all of them. The table records approximately 94,000 clones, approximately 93% of them present only once. The sequencing input was blood. The sequence derives from a woman aged 25 to 39 in good health. The V and J genes are TRBV6-1 and TRBJ1-6; possible D gene TRBD1, 6 bases. This CDR3 reads CASSEARQANSPLHF. CDR3 coding DNA: TGTGCCAGCAGTGAAGCCCGACAGGCTAATTCACCCCTCCACTTT.